A single sample gave rise to the 2 T cell receptor beta chains below, sequenced in a study of T cell repertoires in cytomegalovirus infection. One entry per CDR3 protein results from TCRdb running MiXCR on the reads. The sample contains 630,000 or so distinct CDR3 sequences, 24% of which appear only once. Specimen: CD8+ T cells from PBMCs. The source is a human donor in good health (CMV status not recorded). Some clones in this sample may be carry-over from other donors' samples.

This clonotype turned up a few times. The genes are TRBV29-1 and TRBJ1-2; D is uncertain. V was shortened by 3 bases and J by 4 bases, with 12 bases between the two germline ends. This CDR3 has 13 residues. CDR1 and CDR2 (germline): SQVTM, ANQGSEA. Here the CDR3 reads CSVDQGSLYGYTF. The CDR3 DNA follows: TGCAGCGTTGATCAAGGGAGCCTCTATGGCTACACCTTC.

On this clonotype itself: This may stem from a read error, because a much larger clone lies one nucleotide away. The chain links TRBV7-2 to TRBJ1-1; D gene unclear. V was cut by 2 bases and J by 6 bases, with 7 bases left in between. Germline assignment: CDR1 SGHTA and CDR2 FQGNSA. The CDR3 runs to 12 residues. CDR3 sequence reads: CTSSLSRAEAFF. DNA for the CDR3: TGTACCAGCAGCTTATCTCGGGCTGAAGCTTTCTTT.